This TCR beta chain came from a study of blood T cell repertoires in COVID-19. Study-wide context: Whether acute or convalescent, the COVID-19 samples came from the United States, Italy and Spain.

Clones were read by immunoSEQ multiplex PCR, and TCRdb kept only the in-frame ones, dropping some. The table includes about 220,000 clones, around 82% detected once. The V end was cut by 1 base, the J end by 8 bases, with 11 bases between. CDR3 size: 12 residues. Per germline, CDR1 GTSNPN and CDR2 SVGIG (reference sequence). Sequences were obtained from peripheral blood. This clonotype was sampled from a middle-aged woman with active or convalescent COVID-19. The chain has TRBV30 and TRBJ1-2; perhaps TRBD1 as D (5 bases). CDR3 DNA sequence: TGTGCCTGGAGTGGTTACAGGTTGGGCTACACCTTC. Translating gives CAWSGYRLGYTF.